These 25 T cell receptor beta chains share one sample of origin, sequenced in a study of human T cells and chemical hapten exposure. Using its own MiXCR run on the RACE reads, TCRdb lists one record per CDR3 protein. The sample holds about 300,000 distinct CDR3 sequences, around 5.5% seen once. Time point described: pre-sensitization, week 0. Described treatment: therapeutic diphenylcyclopropenone sensitization with weekly scalp DPC. The sequenced sample was whole blood, obtained in connection with sensitization to the hapten diphenylcyclopropenone (DPC). These receptors all stem from a young woman with alopecia areata. Some clones in this sample may be carry-over from other donors' samples.

This clonotype came up many times. The CDR3 loop is CASSSGAGSSYNEQFF. As DNA, the CDR3 is TGTGCCAGCAGCTCGGGAGCGGGGAGCTCCTACAATGAGCAGTTCTTC. This chain links TRBV7-2 with TRBJ2-1; 7 bases match TRBD2. The J segment lost 0 bases and the V segment lost 4 bases, leaving 6 bases of the junction unmatched. The CDR3 contains 16 residues. From germline, CDR1 is SGHTA and CDR2 FQGNSA.

In its sample, this clonotype was seen many times. This sequence joins TRBV27 and TRBJ2-7; TRBD1 agrees at 10 bases. In germline, CDR1 is MNHEY, CDR2 SMNVEV (reference sequence). CDR3 length equals 14 residues. J lost 3 bases, V lost 2 bases, and 1 base had no gene match. The CDR3 here is CASSLGTGVYEQYF. The CDR3 coding sequence is TGTGCCAGCAGTTTAGGGACAGGGGTCTACGAGCAGTACTTC.

This clonotype was detected a few times. The chain joins TRBV6-2 or TRBV6-3 to TRBJ1-5, with a tentative D call TRBD1 (6 bases). With 6 bases removed from V and 6 bases from J, the gap between germline ends came to 21 bases. Germline V CDR1 and CDR2: MNHEY, SVGEGT. The CDR3 is 16 amino acids. This chain's CDR3 is CASSGTQGGGIQPQHF. As DNA, the CDR3 is TGTGCCAGCAGCGGTACACAGGGCGGCGGGATTCAGCCCCAGCATTTT.

This clonotype came up a few times. This rearrangement joins TRBV7-2 to TRBJ2-6, with D unresolved. V was trimmed by 6 bases and J by 0 bases, leaving 6 bases between them. The CDR3 contains 14 residues. Germline values: CDR1 SGHTA, CDR2 FQGNSA. CDR3 nucleotide sequence: TGTGCCAGCAGGATGAGCTCTGGGGCCAACGTCCTGACTTTC. Translation gives CASRMSSGANVLTF. Full variable domain (rest looked up from reference TRBV7-2 and TRBJ2-6): GAGVSQSPSNKVTEKGKDVELRCDPISGHTALYWYRQSLGQGLEFLIYFQGNSAPDKSGLPSDRFSAERTGGSVSTLTIQRTQQEDSAVYLCASRMSSGANVLTFGAGSRLTVL.

This clonotype was picked up a small number of times. The rearrangement links TRBV2 to TRBJ2-1, with 7 bases lining up with TRBD1. Germline V gene data show CDR1 as SNHLY and CDR2 as FYNNEI. The ends lost 5 bases at V and 0 bases at J; junction bases unmatched: 7. This CDR3 spans 16 amino acids. CDR3 residues: CASSMPGQSSYNEQFF. CDR3 nucleotides: TGTGCCAGCAGTATGCCGGGACAGAGCTCCTACAATGAGCAGTTCTTC.

This clonotype was counted between two and nine times. The rearrangement joins TRBV7-2 to TRBJ2-2; a weak D match, TRBD2 (6 bases). This CDR3 has 15 residues. The germline gives CDR1 SGHTA, CDR2 FQGNSA. V lost 4 bases and J lost 0, with 9 bases in between. The CDR3 sequence is CASSSGGTNTGELFF. CDR3 nucleotides: TGTGCCAGCAGCTCCGGGGGTACGAACACCGGGGAGCTGTTTTTT.

DNA for the CDR3: TGTGCCAGCAGCTTAGCTCCAGGTTCCCCAGAGACCCAGTACTTC. Its translation: CASSLAPGSPETQYF. The rearrangement links TRBV7-2 to TRBJ2-5; D not certain. This CDR3 has 15 residues. The germline V gene has CDR1 SGHTA and CDR2 FQGNSA. Trimming stripped 0 bases from V and 4 bases from J, with 12 bases between.

This clonotype was found a few times. The chain recombines TRBV14 with TRBJ2-4, with D tentatively TRBD2 (5 bases). The CDR3 runs 17 residues. Deletions cut 3 bases from V and 0 bases from J, with 15 bases between. Germline V CDR1 and CDR2: SGHDN, FVKESK. CDR3 nucleotide sequence: TGTGCCAGCAGCCACCAAGACCGGGATCTAGCCAAAAACATTCAGTACTTC. Translating gives CASSHQDRDLAKNIQYF.

In its sample, this clonotype was seen many times. The chain combines TRBV11-2 with TRBJ2-4, with TRBD1 identical over 7 bases. Germline V gene sequence: CDR1 SGHAT, CDR2 FQNNGV. This CDR3 region has 15 residues. V lost 3 bases to trimming and J lost 5 bases; unmatched junction nucleotides: 7. The CDR3 DNA reads as TGTGCCAGCAGCTTTGAGACAGGGAGTGAAAACATTCAGTACTTC. Protein product: CASSFETGSENIQYF.

The sample holds many counts of this clonotype. The chain recombines TRBV28 with TRBJ2-3; D is perhaps TRBD2 (5 bases). Per the germline V gene, CDR1 is MDHEN and CDR2 is SYDVKM. V lost 5 bases and J 8 bases, leaving 14 bases between the germline ends. The length of the CDR3 is 13 residues. CDR3 bases: TGTGCCAGCAGTAGCCCGAATGGAGGTACGCAGTATTTT. Translation gives CASSSPNGGTQYF.

This clonotype was counted many times. This chain uses TRBV28 with TRBJ2-3, with D tentatively TRBD2 (6 bases). Trimming shortened V by 4 bases and J by 6 bases, and 14 bases separated the two germline ends. The CDR3 totals 14 residues. Germline lookup yields CDR1 MDHEN and CDR2 SYDVKM. This chain's CDR3 is CASSSGTLRDTQYF. The CDR3 DNA sequence: TGTGCCAGCAGTTCCGGGACTCTCCGGGATACGCAGTATTTT.

V gene TRBV20-1 combines with J gene TRBJ1-2, with D uncertain. The V gene's germline CDR1 is DFQATT and CDR2 SNEGSKA (reference sequence). V lost 6 bases, J lost 2 bases, and 13 bases lay in between. The CDR3 totals 13 residues. CDR3 sequence reads: CSASINTNYGYTF. The CDR3 DNA is TGCAGTGCCTCGATAAATACCAACTATGGCTACACCTTC.

This chain uses TRBV4-2 with TRBJ1-1; D possibly corresponds to TRBD1 (6 bases). CDR3 size: 16 residues. Between the trimmed V and J ends, which lost 0 bases and 5 bases, there was a span of 16 bases. The germline gives CDR1 LGHNA, CDR2 YNFKEQ. The CDR3 DNA sequence: TGTGCCAGCAGCCAAGATAAGGGGGTTAGTGCTACTGAAGCTTTCTTT. This encodes CASSQDKGVSATEAFF.

The V call is TRBV2, the J call TRBJ1-5; D remains ambiguous. The CDR3 loop spans 13 amino acids. Trimming stripped 4 bases from V and 3 bases from J, with 7 bases between. The germline CDR1 and CDR2 sequences are SNHLY and FYNNEI. Here the CDR3 reads CASSGSANQPQHF. The CDR3 region has the DNA TGTGCCAGCAGTGGCTCAGCCAATCAGCCCCAGCATTTT.

This clonotype has ten or more counts. V is TRBV7-9 and J is TRBJ1-3; D is undetermined. This CDR3 contains 17 residues. Per the germline V gene, CDR1 is SEHNR and CDR2 is FQNEAQ (reference sequence). V was trimmed by 1 base and J by 4 bases, leaving 17 bases between them. The CDR3 DNA follows: TGTGCCAGCAGCTTAGGAGCTGGCGGTGCGGCAGGAAACACCATATATTTT. This codes for CASSLGAGGAAGNTIYF. Full variable domain (rest looked up from reference TRBV7-9 and TRBJ1-3): DTGVSQNPRHKITKRGQNVTFRCDPISEHNRLYWYRQTLGQGPEFLTYFQNEAQLEKSRLLSDRFSAERPKGSFSTLEIQRTEQGDSAMYLCASSLGAGGAAGNTIYFGEGSWLTVV.

For the CDR3, the DNA is TGTGCCAGCAGCACAAACAGGGGCCCCACAGATACGCAGTATTTT. Translation gives CASSTNRGPTDTQYF. The chain is built from TRBV5-4 and TRBJ2-3; the match to TRBD1 covers 7 bases. V trimming: 4 bases; J trimming: 2 bases; junction bases outside the gene matches: 7. The germline gives CDR1 SGHNT, CDR2 YYREEE (reference sequence). The CDR3 runs 15 residues.

This chain connects TRBV10-3 to TRBJ1-5; TRBD1 matches 8 bases. CDR3 size: 14 residues. Germline V CDR1 and CDR2: ENHRY, SYGVKD. V lost 4 bases to trimming and J lost 2 bases; unmatched junction nucleotides: 1. CDR3 bases: TGTGCCATCAGTGGGGGACAGGGCAATCAGCCCCAGCATTTT. Its translation is CAISGGQGNQPQHF.

This clonotype has more than one count but fewer than ten. CDR3 in amino acids: CSVEGDRARDEQYF. The CDR3 DNA reads as TGCAGCGTTGAGGGGGACAGGGCCCGGGACGAGCAGTACTTC. The chain uses TRBV29-1 and TRBJ2-7, with 9 bases that match TRBD1. This CDR3 contains 14 residues. The germline gives CDR1 SQVTM, CDR2 ANQGSEA. Trimming removed 3 bases from V and 5 bases from J; junction bases left unmatched: 8.

Ten or more counts support this clonotype. V gene TRBV6-4 combines with J gene TRBJ1-6; D is ambiguous. The CDR3 covers 14 residues. Germline CDR1 MRHNA, CDR2 SNTAGT. V was clipped by 0 bases and J by 8 bases, with 8 bases between them. CDR3: CASSDSVSHSPLHF. CDR3 bases: TGTGCCAGCAGTGACTCGGTCAGCCATTCACCCCTCCACTTT.

This clonotype appeared many times. The chain uses TRBV5-6 and TRBJ1-1; D ambiguous. Germline CDR1 and CDR2: SGHDT and YYEEEE. V was cut by 4 bases and J by 5 bases, with 15 bases left in between. The length of the CDR3 is 14 residues. CDR3 residues: CASSRDNGFTEAFF. The CDR3 bases are TGTGCCAGCAGCCGCGACAATGGGTTTACTGAAGCTTTCTTT.

This clonotype was seen repeatedly, ten times or more. V and J are TRBV3-1 and TRBJ2-5; 9 bases match TRBD2. CDR1 is LGHDT and CDR2 is YNNKEL in the germline V gene (reference sequence). After removal of 2 bases from V and 1 base from J, the junction contained 5 bases not matched to a gene. The length of the CDR3 is 16 residues. CDR3 region: CASSQLLAGFQETQYF. In DNA, the CDR3 is TGTGCCAGCAGCCAATTGCTAGCGGGGTTCCAAGAGACCCAGTACTTC.

This clonotype was detected a few times. This chain joins TRBV5-1 and TRBJ1-6; no definite D call. V was pared by 0 bases and J by 10 bases, with 14 bases between. The CDR3 has 15 amino acids. The germline gives CDR1 SGHRS, CDR2 YFSETQ. Here the CDR3 reads CASSLAFQGNSPLHF. The DNA of the CDR3 is TGCGCCAGCAGCTTGGCTTTCCAAGGAAACTCACCCCTCCACTTT.

This chain links TRBV6-5 with TRBJ2-7, with D perhaps matching TRBD2 (7 bases). Germline values: CDR1 MNHEY, CDR2 SVGAGI. V was clipped by 5 bases and J by 2 bases, with 16 bases between them. The CDR3 spans 15 residues. CDR3 in amino acids: CASSPVGGGAYEQYF. The CDR3 bases are TGTGCCAGCAGTCCCGTTGGCGGGGGCGCCTACGAGCAGTACTTC.

This clonotype has a handful of counts. This sequence joins TRBV14 and TRBJ2-1; TRBD2 agrees at 10 bases. The CDR3 is 15 amino acids. V trimming: 1 base; J trimming: 8 bases; junction bases outside the gene matches: 5. Germline CDR1 reads SGHDN; CDR2 reads FVKESK. The chain's CDR3 is CASSQGGLASDEQFF. CDR3 coding DNA: TGTGCCAGCAGCCAAGGGGGACTAGCGTCGGATGAGCAGTTCTTC.

There are a few counts of this clonotype. The rearrangement links TRBV24-1 to TRBJ2-3; 7 nucleotides agree with TRBD2. The CDR3 is 14 residues long. CDR1 KGHDR and CDR2 SFDVKD come from the germline V gene. J gave up 1 base and V 3 bases, and 0 bases lay outside the gene matches. The CDR3 spells CATSDGGGTDTQYF. As DNA, the CDR3 is TGTGCCACCAGTGATGGGGGGGGCACAGATACGCAGTATTTT.